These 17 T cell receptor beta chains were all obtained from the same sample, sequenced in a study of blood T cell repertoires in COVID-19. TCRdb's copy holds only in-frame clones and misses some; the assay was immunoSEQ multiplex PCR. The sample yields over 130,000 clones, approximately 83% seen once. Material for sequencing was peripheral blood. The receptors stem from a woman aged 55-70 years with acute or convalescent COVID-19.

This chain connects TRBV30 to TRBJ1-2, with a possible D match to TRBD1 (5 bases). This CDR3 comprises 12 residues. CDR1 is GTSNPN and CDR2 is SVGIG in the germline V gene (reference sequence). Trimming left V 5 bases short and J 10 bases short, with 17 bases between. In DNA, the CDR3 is TGTGCCTGGTCTAAAGTGGGGCCAAACTACACCTTC. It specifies CAWSKVGPNYTF.

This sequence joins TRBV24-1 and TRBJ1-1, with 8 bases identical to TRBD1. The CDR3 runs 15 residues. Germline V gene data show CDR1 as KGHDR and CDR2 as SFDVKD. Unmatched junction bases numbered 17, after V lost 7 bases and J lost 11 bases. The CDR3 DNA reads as TGTGCCACCAGAGCTCGGACAGGGTCGGGGGAGGTTGCTTTCTTT. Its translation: CATRARTGSGEVAFF.

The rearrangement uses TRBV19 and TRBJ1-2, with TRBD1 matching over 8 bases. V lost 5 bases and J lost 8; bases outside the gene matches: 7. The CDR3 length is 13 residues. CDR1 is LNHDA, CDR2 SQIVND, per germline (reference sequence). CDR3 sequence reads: CASSPGTGGGYTF. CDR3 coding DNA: TGTGCCAGTAGTCCGGGGACAGGCGGGGGCTACACCTTC.

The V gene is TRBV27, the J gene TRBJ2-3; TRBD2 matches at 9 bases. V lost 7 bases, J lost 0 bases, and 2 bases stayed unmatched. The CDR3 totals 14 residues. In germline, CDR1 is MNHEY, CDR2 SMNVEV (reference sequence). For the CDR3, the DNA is TGTGCCAGCAAGGGACTAGCAAGCACAGATACGCAGTATTTT. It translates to CASKGLASTDTQYF.

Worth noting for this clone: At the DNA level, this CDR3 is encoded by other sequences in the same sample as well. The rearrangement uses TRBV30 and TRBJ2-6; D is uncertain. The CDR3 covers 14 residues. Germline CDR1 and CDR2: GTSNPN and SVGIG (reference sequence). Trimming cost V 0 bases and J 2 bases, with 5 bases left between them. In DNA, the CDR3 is TGTGCCTGGAGTGTGGGCGCTGGGGCCAACGTCCTGACTTTC. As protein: CAWSVGAGANVLTF. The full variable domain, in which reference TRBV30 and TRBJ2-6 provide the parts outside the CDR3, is SQTIHQWPATLVQPVGSPLSLECTVEGTSNPNLYWYRQAAGRGLQLLFYSVGIGQISSEVPQNLSASRPQDRQFILSSKKLLLSDSGFYLCAWSVGAGANVLTFGAGSRLTVL.

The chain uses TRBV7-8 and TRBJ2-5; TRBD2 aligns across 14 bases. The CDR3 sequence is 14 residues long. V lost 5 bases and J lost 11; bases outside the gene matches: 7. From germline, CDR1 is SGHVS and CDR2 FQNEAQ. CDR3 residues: CASSPGTSGSWQYF. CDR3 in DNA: TGTGCCAGCAGCCCAGGGACTAGCGGGAGTTGGCAGTACTTC.

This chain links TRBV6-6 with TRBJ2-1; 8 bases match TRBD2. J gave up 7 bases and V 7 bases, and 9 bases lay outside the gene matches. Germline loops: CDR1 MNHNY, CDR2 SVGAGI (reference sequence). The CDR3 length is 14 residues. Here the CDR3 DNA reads TGTGCCAGCAACCCCGGGACTAGTGTGAATGAGCAGTTCTTC. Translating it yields CASNPGTSVNEQFF.

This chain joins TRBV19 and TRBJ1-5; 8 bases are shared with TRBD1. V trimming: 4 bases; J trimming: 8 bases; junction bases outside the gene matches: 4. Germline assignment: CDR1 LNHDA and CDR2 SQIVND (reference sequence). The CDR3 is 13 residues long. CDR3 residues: CASSTGGHEPQHF. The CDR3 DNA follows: TGTGCCAGTAGTACAGGGGGCCATGAGCCCCAGCATTTT.

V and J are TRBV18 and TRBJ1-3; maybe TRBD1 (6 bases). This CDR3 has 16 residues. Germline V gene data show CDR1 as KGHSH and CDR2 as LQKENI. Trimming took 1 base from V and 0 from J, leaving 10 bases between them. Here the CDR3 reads CASSPQGDRSGNTIYF. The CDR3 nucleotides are TGTGCCAGCTCACCACAGGGGGACCGCTCTGGAAACACCATATATTTT. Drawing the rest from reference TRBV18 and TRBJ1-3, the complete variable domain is NAGVMQNPRHLVRRRGQEARLRCSPMKGHSHVYWYRQLPEEGLKFMVYLQKENIIDESGMPKERFSAEFPKEGPSILRIQQVVRGDSAAYFCASSPQGDRSGNTIYFGEGSWLTVV.

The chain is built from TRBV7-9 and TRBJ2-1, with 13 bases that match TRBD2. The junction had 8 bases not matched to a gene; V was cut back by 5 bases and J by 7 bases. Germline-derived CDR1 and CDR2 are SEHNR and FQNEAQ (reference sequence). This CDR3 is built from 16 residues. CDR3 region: CASSQRTSGRLNEQFF. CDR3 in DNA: TGTGCCAGCAGCCAACGGACTAGCGGGAGACTAAATGAGCAGTTCTTC.

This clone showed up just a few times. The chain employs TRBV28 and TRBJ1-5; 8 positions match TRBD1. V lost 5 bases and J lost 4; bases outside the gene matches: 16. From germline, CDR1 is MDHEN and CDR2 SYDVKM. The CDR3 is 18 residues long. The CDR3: CASSVITGTGVRNQPQHF. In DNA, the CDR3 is TGTGCCAGCAGTGTCATCACCGGGACAGGAGTCCGTAATCAGCCCCAGCATTTT.

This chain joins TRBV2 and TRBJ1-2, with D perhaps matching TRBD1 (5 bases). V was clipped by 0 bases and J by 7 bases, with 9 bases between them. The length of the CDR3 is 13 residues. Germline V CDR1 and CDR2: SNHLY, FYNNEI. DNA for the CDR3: TGTGCCAGCAGTGAAGCTACTCAGGGTGGCTACACCTTC. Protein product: CASSEATQGGYTF.

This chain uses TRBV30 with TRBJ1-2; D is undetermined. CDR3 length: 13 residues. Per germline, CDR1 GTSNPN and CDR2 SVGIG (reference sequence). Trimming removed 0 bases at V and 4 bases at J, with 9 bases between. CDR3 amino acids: CAWSVEPLYGYTF. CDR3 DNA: TGTGCCTGGAGTGTAGAGCCCCTCTATGGCTACACCTTC.

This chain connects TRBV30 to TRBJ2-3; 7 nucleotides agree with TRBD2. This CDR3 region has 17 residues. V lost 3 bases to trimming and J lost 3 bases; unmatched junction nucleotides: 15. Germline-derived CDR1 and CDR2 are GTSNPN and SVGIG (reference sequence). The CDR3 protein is CAWRQSHMAGVTDTQYF. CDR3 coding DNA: TGTGCCTGGAGACAGTCCCATATGGCGGGAGTGACAGATACGCAGTATTTT.

The CDR3 reads CASTKGQGNNQPQHF. The CDR3 DNA sequence: TGCGCCAGCACCAAAGGACAGGGGAACAATCAGCCCCAGCATTTT. The chain is built from TRBV4-1 and TRBJ1-5; 9 bases are a match to TRBD1. Germline values: CDR1 MGHRA, CDR2 YSYEKL. This CDR3 region has 15 residues. The trim removed 7 bases at V and 3 bases at J, leaving 7 bases unmatched.

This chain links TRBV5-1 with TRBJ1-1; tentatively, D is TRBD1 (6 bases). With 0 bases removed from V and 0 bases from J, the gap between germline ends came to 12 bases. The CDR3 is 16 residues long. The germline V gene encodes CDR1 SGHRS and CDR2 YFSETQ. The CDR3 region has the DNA TGCGCCAGCAGCTTGGGGGCAGGGGTGATGAACACTGAAGCTTTCTTT. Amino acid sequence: CASSLGAGVMNTEAFF.

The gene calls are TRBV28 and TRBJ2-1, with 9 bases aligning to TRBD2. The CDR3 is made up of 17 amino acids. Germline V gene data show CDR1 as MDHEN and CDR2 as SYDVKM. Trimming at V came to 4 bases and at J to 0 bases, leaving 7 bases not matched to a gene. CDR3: CASSWTSDALSYNEQFF. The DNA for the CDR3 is TGTGCCAGCAGTTGGACTAGCGATGCCCTCTCCTACAATGAGCAGTTCTTC.